One T cell receptor (beta chain) is described in this entry. This CDR3 region has 13 residues. The germline V and J ends were trimmed by 6 bases and 8 bases, with 14 bases remaining between them. Germline V gene lookup returns CDR1 LGHDT and CDR2 YNNKEL (reference sequence). The data were obtained in a study of blood T cell repertoires in COVID-19. At the level of the study: PBMCs, B-cell-depleted T cells, or T cells were the source of the cDNA or gDNA that made up the material.

Using immunoSEQ multiplex PCR, the repertoire was profiled, and TCRdb retains in-frame clones only, with some absent. The table has 180,000 or so clones, more than 70% seen once. The sample taken for sequencing was peripheral blood. The clonotype originates from a man between 18 and 35 years old with active or convalescent COVID-19. The rearrangement uses TRBV3-1 (or the pseudogene TRBV3-2) and TRBJ2-1; possibly TRBD1 for D (5 bases). In DNA form, the CDR3 reads TGTGCCAGCAGGCAAAGGGGATCCGATGAGCAGTTCTTC. Its protein product is CASRQRGSDEQFF.